This T cell receptor beta chain was found in a study of CD4 T cell repertoires in COVID-19. Study summary: CFSE-low cells expanded less than 13 days with IL-2, then restimulated with other coronavirus spikes. Study-level points and caveats: SARS-CoV and/or HKU1 spike cultures shared between about 6 and 26% of SARS-CoV-2 clonotypes. Suggested intraclonal diversification: top SARS-CoV-2-reactive clonotypes appeared in two or three memory subsets.

Germline V gene lookup returns CDR1 LNHDA and CDR2 SQIVND (reference sequence). The trim removed 6 bases at V and 4 bases at J, leaving 5 bases unmatched. The CDR3 contains 13 residues. This clone has more than one count but fewer than ten. Its target is not known. Additional DNA sequences in this sample encode the identical CDR3. TCRdb's copy holds only in-frame clones and misses some; the assay was immunoSEQ multiplex PCR. Of 65,000 to 95,000 clones listed, about 83% are singletons. No culture step preceded sequencing of the ex vivo isolated memory T cells. The chain joins TRBV19 to TRBJ1-2; 7 nucleotides match TRBD1. Here the sequenced sample was CD4+ T cells from peripheral blood, taken after recovery from COVID-19. The TCR comes from a human donor who had COVID-19. For the CDR3, the DNA is TGTGCCAGTAGCCCGGGACAGCCCTATGGCTACACCTTC. It codes for CASSPGQPYGYTF.